A selection of T cell receptor beta chains follows, all from one sample in a study of patients and donors after allogeneic stem cell transplantation. TCRdb re-called the RT-PCR reads with MiXCR, one entry per CDR3 protein. Among about 30,000 distinct CDR3 sequences, around 7.9% were seen once, and the ten largest hold roughly 50%. Sequencing was done on a sample of blood, either unsorted or a sorted T cell fraction (not recorded which). All receptors derive from a human donor who was either an allogeneic HSCT recipient or a stem cell or donor lymphocyte infusion donor (not recorded which). It is not recorded whose cells these are; they may come from a transplant donor. CDR3s include the opening cysteine and the closing phenylalanine or tryptophan.

V gene	J gene	CDR3 length	CDR3 protein
TRBV7-8	TRBJ1-6	15	CASSFRTADNSPLHF
TRBV3-1	TRBJ2-5	15	CASSQVGSGAKTQYF
TRBV5-1	TRBJ1-1	13	CASSLTVSTEAFF
TRBV7-9	TRBJ1-1	13	CASSSGWNTEAFF
TRBV5-1	TRBJ2-3	14	CASSLAQGADTQYF
TRBV7-9	TRBJ2-3	16	CASSLGEVRGTDTQYF
TRBV7-9	TRBJ2-5	14	CASSSHGVLETQYF
TRBV29-1	TRBJ2-3	12	CSVDPTGIAQYF
TRBV28	TRBJ1-4	14	CASSLTVINEKLFF
TRBV5-1	TRBJ2-1	15	CASSLGLAEYNEQFF
TRBV7-9	TRBJ2-5	14	CASSFWGRSETQYF
TRBV5-8	TRBJ2-7	15	CASSLGQGLTYEQYF
TRBV28	TRBJ1-3	16	CASSSGTGGRENTIYF
TRBV25-1	TRBJ2-7	14	CASSESGGYYEQYF
TRBV3-1	TRBJ2-7	15	CASSQDPWGEVQQYF
TRBV3-1	TRBJ2-7	16	CASSPYDFTGIYEQYF